These 21 T cell receptor beta chains came from one sample sequenced in a study of cytomegalovirus exposure and HLA in healthy donors. PCR involved 60 Vbeta and 13 Jbeta primers. Assay used: immunoSEQ multiplex PCR; TCRdb lists only in-frame clones, some missing. The sample has around 120,000 clones, around 70% seen once; the top ten hold around 3.9%. The sequencing input was PBMCs. These receptors came from a woman aged 40 to 49 in good health and CMV-seronegative.

This chain uses TRBV4-2 with TRBJ2-2; 7 bases are shared with TRBD2. The V gene end was trimmed by 1 base and the J gene end by 0 bases; junction bases not matched to a gene: 2. Germline V gene sequence: CDR1 LGHNA, CDR2 YNFKEQ. This CDR3 comprises 16 residues. The CDR3 reads CASSQASGSNTGELFF. The DNA for the CDR3 is TGTGCCAGCAGCCAAGCTAGCGGTTCGAACACCGGGGAGCTGTTTTTT.

This chain links TRBV18 with TRBJ1-4; D is perhaps TRBD1 (6 bases). The V gene's germline CDR1 is KGHSH and CDR2 LQKENI. The V gene lost 4 bases and the J gene lost 4 bases, with 10 bases spanning the gap. This CDR3 spans 14 amino acids. The CDR3 DNA reads TGTGCCAGCTCACTTCGACAGGTTAATGAAAAACTGTTTTTT. It yields the protein CASSLRQVNEKLFF.

The rearrangement links TRBV4-2 to TRBJ1-1; no definite D call. Germline V gives CDR1 LGHNA, CDR2 YNFKEQ. Trimming took 4 bases from V and 4 from J, leaving 19 bases between them. The CDR3 runs to 16 residues. In DNA, the CDR3 is TGTGCCAGCAGCCGCCCTCCCGGGGAGGGAGGCACTGAAGCTTTCTTT. Protein: CASSRPPGEGGTEAFF.

The chain combines TRBV11-1 with TRBJ2-3; D perhaps matches TRBD2 (7 bases). The CDR3 spans 16 residues. In germline, CDR1 is SGHAT, CDR2 FQDESV (reference sequence). Trimming pared 4 bases from V and 4 bases from J, leaving 18 bases between. The CDR3 loop reads CASSSWGAGEPDTQYF. In DNA form, the CDR3 reads TGTGCCAGCAGCTCCTGGGGGGCGGGAGAGCCAGATACGCAGTATTTT.

This clone was observed a few times. The rearrangement links TRBV4-3 to TRBJ2-2; no firm D call. V lost 4 bases to trimming and J lost 1 base, with 10 bases between them. In germline, CDR1 is LGHNA, CDR2 YSLEER. This CDR3 has 15 amino acids. CDR3 in amino acids: CASSRQFENTGELFF. CDR3 nucleotide sequence: TGCGCCAGCAGCCGACAATTTGAGAACACCGGGGAGCTGTTTTTT.

The chain employs TRBV9 and TRBJ2-3, with 11 bases lining up with TRBD2. V was pared by 2 bases and J by 4 bases, with 3 bases of the junction left unmatched. CDR3 length: 15 amino acids. Germline V lookup: CDR1 SGDLS, CDR2 YYNGEE. The CDR3 coding sequence is TGTGCCAGCAGCGTTAGCGGGAGGGTGGCAGATACGCAGTATTTT. Translating gives CASSVSGRVADTQYF.

This chain uses TRBV4-1 with TRBJ2-1; no firm D call. Trimming took off 4 bases at V and 15 bases at J, with 13 bases between the two ends. The CDR3 sequence is 11 residues long. Germline V gives CDR1 MGHRA, CDR2 YSYEKL. The CDR3 loop is CASSPGLILFF. The CDR3 region has the DNA TGCGCCAGCAGCCCAGGCCTCATTTTGTTCTTC.

As for this clone: Other DNA sequences within the sample encode an identical CDR3. The chain is built from TRBV2 and TRBJ1-6; D is ambiguous. This CDR3 is built from 13 residues. Germline CDR1 and CDR2: SNHLY and FYNNEI. Trimming took 8 bases from V and 0 from J, leaving 5 bases between them. The CDR3 loop reads CASRSSYNSPLHF. The CDR3 DNA sequence: TGTGCCAGCCGGAGCTCCTATAATTCACCCCTCCACTTT.

V usage is TRBV7-9 and J usage is TRBJ1-4, with 8 bases lining up with TRBD1. CDR3 length equals 16 residues. Germline-derived CDR1 and CDR2 are SEHNR and FQNEAQ (reference sequence). J gave up 3 bases and V 1 base, and 4 bases lay outside the gene matches. The CDR3 reads CASSLGDRGSNEKLFF. The CDR3 nucleotides are TGTGCCAGCAGCTTAGGAGACAGGGGATCTAATGAAAAACTGTTTTTT.

This clone has more than one count but fewer than ten. V usage is TRBV28 and J usage is TRBJ1-5; D remains ambiguous. In germline, CDR1 is MDHEN, CDR2 SYDVKM. V lost 5 bases and J lost 4, with 15 bases in between. This CDR3 is 15 amino acids long. CDR3 nucleotide sequence: TGTGCCAGCAGTCCTTACCGCAGCGCGAATCAGCCCCAGCATTTT. This translates into CASSPYRSANQPQHF.

J is TRBJ1-5 and V is TRBV5-5, with 8 bases lining up with TRBD1. The CDR3 totals 15 residues. J lost 3 bases, V lost 3 bases, and 5 bases had no gene match. The germline V gene has CDR1 SGHKS and CDR2 YYEKEE (reference sequence). CDR3 sequence (DNA): TGTGCCAGCAGCTATTTTCAGGGGGCCAATCAGCCCCAGCATTTT. Encoded protein: CASSYFQGANQPQHF.

V usage is TRBV6-1 and J usage is TRBJ1-5; unclear D gene. V lost 6 bases and J 0 bases, leaving 9 bases between the germline ends. This CDR3 contains 14 residues. CDR1 and CDR2 from the germline V gene are MNHNS and SASEGT. DNA of the CDR3: TGTGCCAGCAGCCCCACAAATAGCAATCAGCCCCAGCATTTT. This gives the protein CASSPTNSNQPQHF.

This clone was picked up one time. This chain links TRBV7-9 with TRBJ1-5, with a tentative D call TRBD1 (5 bases). V was trimmed by 5 bases and J by 10 bases, leaving 12 bases between them. The length of the CDR3 is 12 residues. Germline V CDR1 and CDR2: SEHNR, FQNEAQ (reference sequence). The DNA of the CDR3 is TGTGCCAGCAGCCCCCGGGGGGGTCCCCAGCATTTT. Translated: CASSPRGGPQHF.

The chain has TRBV2 and TRBJ2-5, with D perhaps TRBD1 (6 bases). TRBJ2-7 explains the end of the DNA better; the J call may be wrong. Germline CDR1 and CDR2: SNHLY and FYNNEI. The CDR3 totals 16 residues. This chain's CDR3 is CASSEGQVDQGHEQYF. CDR3 bases: TGTGCCAGCAGTGAGGGACAAGTGGACCAGGGACACGAGCAGTACTTC.

This clone was seen more than once but under ten times. The gene calls are TRBV6-5 and TRBJ1-2, with unresolved D. Germline V gene sequence: CDR1 MNHEY, CDR2 SVGAGI. V was trimmed by 9 bases and J by 2 bases, leaving 13 bases between them. The CDR3 runs to 13 residues. The CDR3 is CASAGSSNYGYTF. The CDR3 region has the DNA TGTGCCAGTGCCGGGTCCTCGAACTATGGCTACACCTTC.

This rearrangement joins TRBV10-3 to TRBJ1-6, with D perhaps matching TRBD1 (5 bases). This CDR3 is 16 amino acids long. The germline V gene encodes CDR1 ENHRY and CDR2 SYGVKD. Trimming pared 7 bases from V and 7 bases from J, leaving 20 bases between. The CDR3 DNA sequence: TGTGCCATCAATAGACCCACAGGTTCCGGGAATTCACCCCTCCACTTT. Residues: CAINRPTGSGNSPLHF.

The chain is built from TRBV11-3 and TRBJ2-2; D possibly corresponds to TRBD1 (5 bases). The germline gives CDR1 SGHNT, CDR2 YENEEA. The CDR3 runs to 13 residues. V lost 1 base and J lost 8, with 8 bases in between. CDR3 sequence reads: CASSLVGPGELFF. CDR3 DNA: TGTGCCAGCAGCTTAGTGGGGCCTGGGGAGCTGTTTTTT.

This clone was seen once. The CDR3 region has the DNA TGTGCCAGTAGTATTCTAGCGGGAGGTCAGAATGAGCAGTTCTTC. This encodes CASSILAGGQNEQFF. The gene calls are TRBV19 and TRBJ2-1; 11 positions agree with TRBD2. CDR1 LNHDA and CDR2 SQIVND come from the germline V gene (reference sequence). There are 15 residues in the CDR3. Trimming removed 3 bases from V and 7 bases from J; junction bases left unmatched: 5. Using reference TRBV19 and TRBJ2-1 for the parts outside the CDR3, the full variable domain is DGGITQSPKYLFRKEGQNVTLSCEQNLNHDAMYWYRQDPGQGLRLIYYSQIVNDFQKGDIAEGYSVSREKKESFPLTVTSAQKNPTAFYLCASSILAGGQNEQFFGPGTRLTVL.

The gene calls are TRBV9 and TRBJ2-5, with 12 bases that match TRBD2. The CDR3 has 15 amino acids. The germline V gene encodes CDR1 SGDLS and CDR2 YYNGEE. V was pared by 7 bases and J by 2 bases, with 6 bases of the junction left unmatched. Here the CDR3 reads CASGGLAGFQETQYF. CDR3 sequence (DNA): TGTGCCAGCGGAGGACTAGCGGGATTTCAAGAGACCCAGTACTTC.

The V call is TRBV25-1, the J call TRBJ2-2; TRBD1 agrees at 7 bases. The CDR3 runs to 16 residues. CDR1 MGHDK and CDR2 SYGVNS come from the germline V gene. Trimming took 8 bases from V and 4 from J; bases not matched to a gene: 13. The CDR3 here is CASLRDRPTGTGELFF. DNA for the CDR3: TGTGCCAGCCTTCGGGACAGACCTACGGGCACCGGGGAGCTGTTTTTT.

The chain is built from TRBV11-2 and TRBJ2-1; 12 bases are shared with TRBD2. Per the germline V gene, CDR1 is SGHAT and CDR2 is FQNNGV. After removal of 0 bases from V and 8 bases from J, the junction contained 8 bases not matched to a gene. This CDR3 has 17 residues. CDR3 bases: TGTGCCAGCAGCTTAGACCCCCCTAGCGGGGGGGCCGATGAGCAGTTCTTC. Its translation is CASSLDPPSGGADEQFF. Based on the CDR3 plus reference TRBV11-2 and TRBJ2-1, the full variable domain is EAGVAQSPRYKIIEKRQSVAFWCNPISGHATLYWYQQILGQGPKLLIQFQNNGVVDDSQLPKDRFSAERLKGVDSTLKIQPAKLEDSAVYLCASSLDPPSGGADEQFFGPGTRLTVL.